This T cell receptor beta chain was recovered during a study of T cells in Graves' hyperthyroidism and ophthalmopathy. RNA transcripts yielded amplified TCR beta CDR3 regions. The HTBI primer set drove a first-round RT-PCR of the TCR CDR3. TCRdb itself ran the multiplex PCR reads through MiXCR, one entry per CDR3 protein. The table has more than 300,000 distinct CDR3 sequences, 18% seen once. J was trimmed by 5 bases and V by 1 base; bases with no gene match: 14. This CDR3 is 18 amino acids long. The germline CDR1 and CDR2 sequences are DFQATT and SNEGSKA (reference sequence). Subjects with ophthalmopathy showed a Clinical Activity Score no lower than 3, a NOSPECS grade no lower than 4, and a duration shorter than 3 months. Study-level results: Median prediction lead before ophthalmopathy onset was about 6.3 months with the model.

Comment on this clonotype: The antigen is undetermined.

Sequencing was carried out using blood. The V and J genes are TRBV20-1 and TRBJ1-6; 7 positions agree with TRBD1. The origin of this receptor is a man aged 18-30 years with Graves' ophthalmopathy. The CDR3 nucleotides are TGCAGTGCTAGAGCCTCAGCAGGGGGGGAGGGGGATAATTCACCCCTCCACTTT. Amino acid sequence: CSARASAGGEGDNSPLHF.